These 27 T cell receptor beta chains were sequenced from one sample in a study of OX40 agonist ivuxolimab in advanced cancers. TCRdb's table, derived via immunoSEQ multiplex PCR, lists solely in-frame clones and lacks some. The sample consists of some 48,000 clones, around four fifths of them appearing once. The source material was CD4+ or CD8+ T cells sorted from blood, sampled in a trial of the OX40 agonist ivuxolimab. These receptors all stem from an adult with an advanced solid tumor such as melanoma, head and neck, liver or kidney cancer.

This chain links TRBV7-9 with TRBJ2-1; no definite D call. CDR1 and CDR2 from the germline V gene are SEHNR and FQNEAQ (reference sequence). The ends were cut back, 5 bases at V and 5 bases at J, with 16 bases in the middle. The CDR3 is made up of 15 amino acids. This CDR3 reads CASSPELTNNNEQFF. The DNA for the CDR3 is TGTGCCAGCAGCCCCGAACTCACTAACAACAATGAGCAGTTCTTC. The variable domain in full, completed from reference TRBV7-9 and TRBJ2-1, reads DTGVSQNPRHKITKRGQNVTFRCDPISEHNRLYWYRQTLGQGPEFLTYFQNEAQLEKSRLLSDRFSAERPKGSFSTLEIQRTEQGDSAMYLCASSPELTNNNEQFFGPGTRLTVL.

The chain couples TRBV5-6 to TRBJ2-5, with TRBD1 matching over 7 bases. The CDR3 extends over 15 amino acids. Losses at the gene ends were 3 bases for V and 5 bases for J; bases not matched to a gene: 10. Germline lookup yields CDR1 SGHDT and CDR2 YYEEEE. CDR3 bases: TGTGCCAGCAGCTCGACAGGGCGAGATGAGGAGACCCAGTACTTC. Amino acids: CASSSTGRDEETQYF.

By proportion, this clone is medium-sized. This chain uses TRBV5-1 with TRBJ1-2, with TRBD1 matching over 12 bases. Germline V CDR1 and CDR2: SGHRS, YFSETQ. With V trimmed by 7 bases and J by 3 bases, 10 bases remained unmatched. CDR3 length equals 16 residues. CDR3: CASAKGTGGIDYGYTF. CDR3 DNA sequence: TGCGCCAGCGCGAAAGGGACAGGGGGCATTGACTATGGCTACACCTTC.

The gene calls are TRBV5-6 and TRBJ1-2; the match to TRBD1 covers 7 bases. V was pared by 2 bases and J by 6 bases, with 1 base of the junction left unmatched. The CDR3 extends over 12 amino acids. CDR1 is SGHDT and CDR2 is YYEEEE in the germline V gene. Here the CDR3 reads CASSFGTDGYTF. The CDR3 coding sequence is TGTGCCAGCAGCTTCGGGACAGATGGCTACACCTTC.

The chain carries TRBV30 and TRBJ1-1; perhaps TRBD1 as D (6 bases). The length of the CDR3 is 14 residues. Per germline, CDR1 GTSNPN and CDR2 SVGIG (reference sequence). The V and J ends lost 3 bases and 4 bases respectively, with 15 bases between them. CDR3 bases: TGTGCCTGGAGCCCAGGGGCCGGGGGCACTGAAGCTTTCTTT. It specifies CAWSPGAGGTEAFF.

The CDR3 loop is CASSLAAGYEQYF. CDR3 bases: TGCGCCAGCAGCTTGGCCGCCGGCTACGAGCAGTACTTC. The chain carries TRBV5-1 and TRBJ2-7; no definite D call. V was clipped by 0 bases and J by 3 bases, with 7 bases between them. This CDR3 contains 13 residues. The germline V gene encodes CDR1 SGHRS and CDR2 YFSETQ.

This rearrangement joins TRBV4-1 to TRBJ2-4, with D perhaps TRBD1 (6 bases). V lost 3 bases to trimming and J lost 0 bases, with 15 bases between them. CDR1 is MGHRA and CDR2 is YSYEKL in the germline V gene. The CDR3 contains 17 residues. CDR3 sequence reads: CASSQLQGGGAKNIQYF. The CDR3 DNA is TGCGCCAGCAGCCAGTTACAGGGTGGGGGAGCCAAAAACATTCAGTACTTC.

The J gene is TRBJ2-7, the V gene TRBV9; D remains unclear. CDR3 length: 12 residues. The V gene lost 2 bases and the J gene lost 3 bases, with 6 bases spanning the gap. CDR1 and CDR2 from the germline V gene are SGDLS and YYNGEE. CDR3: CASSVGDYEQYF. The DNA for the CDR3 is TGTGCCAGCAGCGTTGGGGACTACGAGCAGTACTTC. The complete variable domain, with remaining parts taken from reference TRBV9 and TRBJ2-7, reads DSGVTQTPKHLITATGQRVTLRCSPRSGDLSVYWYQQSLDQGLQFLIQYYNGEERAKGNILERFSAQQFPDLHSELNLSSLELGDSALYFCASSVGDYEQYFGPGTRLTVT.

This chain joins TRBV27 and TRBJ2-7; D call uncertain. Trimming removed 3 bases from V and 2 bases from J, with 8 bases in between. The CDR3 has 13 amino acids. In germline, CDR1 is MNHEY, CDR2 SMNVEV (reference sequence). DNA of the CDR3: TGTGCCAGCAGTTTTTATCCTACCTACGAGCAGTACTTC. Translation gives CASSFYPTYEQYF.

CDR3 coding DNA: TGTGCCAGCAGTTATAGCACTAGCGGGGGCACCGGGGAGCTGTTTTTT. As protein: CASSYSTSGGTGELFF. The chain joins TRBV6-5 to TRBJ2-2, with TRBD2 matching over 11 bases. Germline V gene data show CDR1 as MNHEY and CDR2 as SVGAGI. CDR3 length equals 16 residues. V dropped 3 bases and J dropped 4; count of bases not matched to a gene: 4.

The sample holds a few counts of this clone. Different DNA sequences within this sample yield the same CDR3. The V gene is TRBV27, the J gene TRBJ2-1; 11 nucleotides match TRBD2. This CDR3 is 15 amino acids long. Trimming cost V 2 bases and J 5 bases; bases outside gene matches: 2. The germline gives CDR1 MNHEY, CDR2 SMNVEV (reference sequence). In DNA form, the CDR3 reads TGTGCCAGCAGTTTAACTAGCGGGGGAAACAATGAGCAGTTCTTC. It is translated as CASSLTSGGNNEQFF.

This clone appeared once. The rearrangement links TRBV28 to TRBJ2-1; D might be TRBD2 (6 bases). Germline V gives CDR1 MDHEN, CDR2 SYDVKM. The CDR3 consists of 14 residues. The germline V and J ends were trimmed by 3 bases and 7 bases, with 13 bases remaining between them. The CDR3 nucleotides are TGTGCCAGCAGTTTGAAGGAGGGCCTGAATGAGCAGTTCTTC. Protein product: CASSLKEGLNEQFF.

The rearrangement links TRBV27 to TRBJ2-5; no firm D call. Per the germline V gene, CDR1 is MNHEY and CDR2 is SMNVEV (reference sequence). The length of the CDR3 is 15 residues. V lost 2 bases and J 2 bases, leaving 12 bases between the germline ends. The CDR3 DNA reads TGTGCCAGCAGTTTACGACACCTCCCGCAAGAGACCCAGTACTTC. Amino acids: CASSLRHLPQETQYF.

V and J are TRBV4-1 and TRBJ1-5; the D is unclear. V lost 1 base, J lost 3 bases, and 4 bases lay in between. The CDR3 covers 13 residues. Germline CDR1 reads MGHRA; CDR2 reads YSYEKL. CDR3 region: CASSQGFNQPQHF. DNA of the CDR3: TGCGCCAGCAGCCAAGGGTTCAATCAGCCCCAGCATTTT.

This chain connects TRBV4-1 to TRBJ2-7, with D possibly being TRBD2 (5 bases). Germline CDR1 is MGHRA and CDR2 is YSYEKL. V was trimmed by 4 bases and J by 5 bases, leaving 12 bases between them. This CDR3 contains 13 residues. The CDR3 DNA sequence: TGCGCCAGCAGCCTTCCCATGGGAGACGAGCAGTACTTC. It encodes CASSLPMGDEQYF.

V is TRBV29-1 and J is TRBJ1-2; D is unresolved. The CDR3 is 14 residues long. Trimming stripped 3 bases from V and 5 bases from J, with 16 bases between. CDR1 SQVTM and CDR2 ANQGSEA come from the germline V gene. The CDR3 is CSVDPQDLRYGYTF. For the CDR3, the DNA is TGCAGCGTTGATCCCCAGGACCTCCGGTATGGCTACACCTTC.

The V and J genes are TRBV27 and TRBJ1-2; possibly TRBD1 for D (6 bases). V gave up 8 bases and J gave up 8 bases, with 27 bases separating them. The CDR3 length is 16 residues. The V gene's germline CDR1 is MNHEY and CDR2 SMNVEV (reference sequence). The CDR3 is CASADRDMTYPWGYTF. DNA for the CDR3: TGTGCCAGCGCTGACCGGGACATGACTTATCCCTGGGGCTACACCTTC.

In the case of this clone: Other DNA variants within this sample encode the same CDR3. This chain uses TRBV27 with TRBJ1-1; D unclear. The CDR3 spans 14 residues. V lost 1 base and J 1 base, leaving 7 bases between the germline ends. Germline loops: CDR1 MNHEY, CDR2 SMNVEV (reference sequence). The CDR3 nucleotides are TGTGCCAGCAGTTTATTGGGCCAGAACACTGAAGCTTTCTTT. This sequence encodes CASSLLGQNTEAFF.

This clone was seen a handful of times. V usage is TRBV27 and J usage is TRBJ1-1; D perhaps matches TRBD1 (6 bases). CDR3 length: 15 residues. Trimming took 6 bases from V and 6 from J, leaving 20 bases between them. The germline V gene has CDR1 MNHEY and CDR2 SMNVEV (reference sequence). CDR3 DNA sequence: TGTGCCAGCAGATCTGGGCAGGGGATCTACGCTGAAGCTTTCTTT. Encoded protein: CASRSGQGIYAEAFF.

As DNA, the CDR3 is TGTGCCACCCCGGATACAACTAATGAAAAACTGTTTTTT. This translates into CATPDTTNEKLFF. The genes are TRBV7-9 and TRBJ1-4; D unclear. V was shortened by 10 bases and J by 0 bases, with 9 bases between the two germline ends. Germline assignment: CDR1 SEHNR and CDR2 FQNEAQ (reference sequence). The length of the CDR3 is 13 residues.

The rearrangement joins TRBV10-3 to TRBJ2-7; tentatively, D is TRBD2 (6 bases). This CDR3 has 13 residues. Deletions cut 6 bases from V and 3 bases from J, with 12 bases between. Germline V lookup: CDR1 ENHRY, CDR2 SYGVKD. The CDR3 loop is CAIRTEGYYEQYF. In DNA form, the CDR3 reads TGTGCCATCAGGACGGAGGGGTACTACGAGCAGTACTTC.

The V gene is TRBV27, the J gene TRBJ2-7, with 9 bases aligning to TRBD1. The CDR3 is 14 amino acids. V was pared by 3 bases and J by 2 bases, with 2 bases of the junction left unmatched. CDR1 and CDR2 (germline): MNHEY, SMNVEV (reference sequence). The CDR3 protein is CASSLTGGAYEQYF. CDR3 DNA sequence: TGTGCCAGCAGTTTGACAGGGGGAGCCTACGAGCAGTACTTC.

This clone was counted between two and nine times. V is TRBV6-6 and J is TRBJ1-1; D is possibly TRBD1 (5 bases). This CDR3 region has 13 residues. Trimming took off 11 bases at V and 4 bases at J, with 17 bases between the two ends. Germline V gene lookup returns CDR1 MNHNY and CDR2 SVGAGI (reference sequence). CDR3 residues: CAGGEAGGTEAFF. CDR3 nucleotide sequence: TGTGCCGGCGGGGAGGCTGGGGGCACTGAAGCTTTCTTT.

Of note for this clone: The identical CDR3 is also encoded by other nucleotide sequences in the sample. The genes are TRBV27 and TRBJ2-7; D unclear. The germline CDR1 and CDR2 sequences are MNHEY and SMNVEV (reference sequence). Trimming took off 3 bases at V and 3 bases at J, with 9 bases between the two ends. The CDR3 contains 13 residues. The CDR3 reads CASSFGQSYEQYF. DNA of the CDR3: TGTGCCAGCAGTTTTGGGCAGAGCTACGAGCAGTACTTC.

CDR3 in amino acids: CASSLQGAYNEQFF. In DNA, the CDR3 is TGTGCCAGCAGCTTACAGGGGGCCTACAATGAGCAGTTCTTC. The genes are TRBV5-8 and TRBJ2-1; 8 bases agree with TRBD1. This CDR3 has 14 amino acids. V shed 2 bases and J 2 bases; nucleotides not matched to a gene: 0. Germline V CDR1 and CDR2: SGHTS, YDEGEE.

This clone was picked up one time. The chain is built from TRBV27 and TRBJ1-1; 8 bases fit TRBD1. Per germline, CDR1 MNHEY and CDR2 SMNVEV (reference sequence). The ends lost 3 bases at V and 7 bases at J; junction bases unmatched: 10. The CDR3 contains 15 residues. In DNA form, the CDR3 reads TGTGCCAGCAGTTTCACCGTGACAGGGGATGGTGAAGCTTTCTTT. Translating gives CASSFTVTGDGEAFF.

The chain is built from TRBV27 and TRBJ1-1, with D maybe TRBD1 (6 bases). The CDR3 loop spans 15 amino acids. In germline, CDR1 is MNHEY, CDR2 SMNVEV (reference sequence). V lost 2 bases to trimming and J lost 2 bases, with 12 bases between them. The CDR3 DNA reads as TGTGCCAGCAGTTTAACACAGGGCGTAAACACTGAAGCTTTCTTT. Amino acids: CASSLTQGVNTEAFF.